This TCR beta chain was recorded in a study of T cell changes during pregnancy in multiple sclerosis. The CDR3 has 17 residues. The J segment lost 2 bases and the V segment lost 3 bases, leaving 10 bases of the junction unmatched. Per the germline V gene, CDR1 is SGHAT and CDR2 is FQDESV (reference sequence). Here immunoSEQ multiplex PCR was the method, and the copy in TCRdb shows in-frame clones only, minus some. The data contain 90,000 to 120,000 clones, around 93% of them singletons. This chain joins TRBV11-1 and TRBJ2-5; TRBD2 agrees at 9 bases. This TCR came from a female donor in good health, enrolled as a control in a pregnancy study. The specimen comprised peripheral blood, sampled in the third trimester of pregnancy. CDR3 region: CASSLLRLAGTQETQYF. The CDR3, as DNA: TGTGCCAGCAGCTTGCTGCGGCTAGCGGGGACTCAAGAGACCCAGTACTTC.